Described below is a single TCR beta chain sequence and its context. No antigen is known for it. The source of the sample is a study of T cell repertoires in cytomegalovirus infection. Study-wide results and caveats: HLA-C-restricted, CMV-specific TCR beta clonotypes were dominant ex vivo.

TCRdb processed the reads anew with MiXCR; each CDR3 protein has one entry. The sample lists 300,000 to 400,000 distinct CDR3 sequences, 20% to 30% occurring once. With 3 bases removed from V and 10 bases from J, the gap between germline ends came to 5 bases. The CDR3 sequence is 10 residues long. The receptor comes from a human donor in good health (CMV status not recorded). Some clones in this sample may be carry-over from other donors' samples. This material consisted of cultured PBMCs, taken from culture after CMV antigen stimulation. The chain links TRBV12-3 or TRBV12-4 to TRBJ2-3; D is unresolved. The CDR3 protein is CASSFGAQYF. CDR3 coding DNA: TGTGCCAGCAGTTTTGGTGCGCAGTATTTT.